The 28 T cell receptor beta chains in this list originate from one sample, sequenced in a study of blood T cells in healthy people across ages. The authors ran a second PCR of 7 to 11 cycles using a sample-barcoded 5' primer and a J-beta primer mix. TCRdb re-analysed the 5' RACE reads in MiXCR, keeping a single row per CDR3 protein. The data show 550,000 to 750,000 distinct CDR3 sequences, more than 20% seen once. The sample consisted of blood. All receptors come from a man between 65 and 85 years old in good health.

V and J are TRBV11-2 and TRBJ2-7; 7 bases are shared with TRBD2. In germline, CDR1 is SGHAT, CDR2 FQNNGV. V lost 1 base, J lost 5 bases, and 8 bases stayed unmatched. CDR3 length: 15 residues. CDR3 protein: CASSLGRDYRHEQYF. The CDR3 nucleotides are TGTGCCAGCAGCTTAGGCCGGGACTACCGCCACGAGCAGTACTTC.

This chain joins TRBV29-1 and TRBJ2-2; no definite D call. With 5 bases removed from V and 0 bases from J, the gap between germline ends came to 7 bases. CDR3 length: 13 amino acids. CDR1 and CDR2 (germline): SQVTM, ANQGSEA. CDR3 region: CSVSVSNTGELFF. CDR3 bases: TGCAGCGTTTCTGTTTCGAACACCGGGGAGCTGTTTTTT.

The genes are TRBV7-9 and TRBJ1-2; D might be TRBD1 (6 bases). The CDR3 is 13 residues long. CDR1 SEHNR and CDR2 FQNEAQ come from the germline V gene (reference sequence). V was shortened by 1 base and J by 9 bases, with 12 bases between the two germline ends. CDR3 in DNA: TGTGCCAGCAGCTTAGTGGCAGGGGATAGCTACACCTTC. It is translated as CASSLVAGDSYTF. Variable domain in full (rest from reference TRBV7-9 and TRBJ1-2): DTGVSQNPRHKITKRGQNVTFRCDPISEHNRLYWYRQTLGQGPEFLTYFQNEAQLEKSRLLSDRFSAERPKGSFSTLEIQRTEQGDSAMYLCASSLVAGDSYTFGSGTRLTVV.

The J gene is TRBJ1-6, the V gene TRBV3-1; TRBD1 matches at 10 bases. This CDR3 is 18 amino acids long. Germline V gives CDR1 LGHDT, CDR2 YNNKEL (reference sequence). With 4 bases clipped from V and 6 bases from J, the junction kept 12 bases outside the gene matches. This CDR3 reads CASSLPSGTGAGNSPLHF. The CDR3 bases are TGTGCCAGCAGCCTCCCCTCCGGGACAGGGGCTGGTAATTCACCCCTCCACTTT.

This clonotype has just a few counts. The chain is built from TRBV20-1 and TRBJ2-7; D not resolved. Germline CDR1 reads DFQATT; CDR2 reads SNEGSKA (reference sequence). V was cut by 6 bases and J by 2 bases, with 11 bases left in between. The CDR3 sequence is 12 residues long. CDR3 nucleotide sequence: TGCAGTGCCGCTAGGCCCACCTACGAGCAGTACTTC. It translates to CSAARPTYEQYF.

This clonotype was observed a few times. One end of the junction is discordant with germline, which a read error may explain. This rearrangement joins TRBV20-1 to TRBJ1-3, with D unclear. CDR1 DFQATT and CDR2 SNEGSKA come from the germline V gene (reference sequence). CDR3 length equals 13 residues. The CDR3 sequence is CSTRAGDENTIYF. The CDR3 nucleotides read TGCAGTACTAGAGCGGGTGATGAAAACACCATATATTTT.

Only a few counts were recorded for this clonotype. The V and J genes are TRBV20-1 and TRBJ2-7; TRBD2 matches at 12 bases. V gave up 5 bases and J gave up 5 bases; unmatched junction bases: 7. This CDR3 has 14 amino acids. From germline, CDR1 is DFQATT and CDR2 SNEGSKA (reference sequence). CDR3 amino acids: CSASSSGRADEQYF. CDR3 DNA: TGCAGTGCTTCTTCTAGCGGGAGGGCTGACGAGCAGTACTTC.

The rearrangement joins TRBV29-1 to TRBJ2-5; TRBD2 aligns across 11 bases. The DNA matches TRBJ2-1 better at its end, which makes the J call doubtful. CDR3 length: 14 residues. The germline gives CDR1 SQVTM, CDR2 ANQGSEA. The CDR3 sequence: CSATQLAGDVEQFF. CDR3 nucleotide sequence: TGCAGCGCGACTCAACTAGCGGGAGACGTTGAGCAGTTCTTC.

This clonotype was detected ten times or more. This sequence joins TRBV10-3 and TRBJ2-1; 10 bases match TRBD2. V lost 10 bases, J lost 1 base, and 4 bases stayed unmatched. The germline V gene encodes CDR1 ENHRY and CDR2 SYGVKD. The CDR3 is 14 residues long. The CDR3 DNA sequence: TGTGCCACCCTAGCGGGAGAATCCTACAATGAGCAGTTCTTC. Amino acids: CATLAGESYNEQFF.

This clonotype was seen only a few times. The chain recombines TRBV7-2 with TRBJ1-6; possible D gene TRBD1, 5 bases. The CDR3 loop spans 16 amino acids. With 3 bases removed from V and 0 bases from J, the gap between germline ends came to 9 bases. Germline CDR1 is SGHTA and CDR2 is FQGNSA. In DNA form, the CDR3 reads TGTGCCAGCAGCTTCGCAGGGAGCTCCTATAATTCACCCCTCCACTTT. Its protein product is CASSFAGSSYNSPLHF.

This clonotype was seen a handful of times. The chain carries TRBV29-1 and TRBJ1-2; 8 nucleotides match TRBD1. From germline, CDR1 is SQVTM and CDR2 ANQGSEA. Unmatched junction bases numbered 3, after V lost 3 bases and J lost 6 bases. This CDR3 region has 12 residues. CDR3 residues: CSVDGQGNGYTF. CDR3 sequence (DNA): TGCAGCGTTGACGGACAGGGCAATGGCTACACCTTC.

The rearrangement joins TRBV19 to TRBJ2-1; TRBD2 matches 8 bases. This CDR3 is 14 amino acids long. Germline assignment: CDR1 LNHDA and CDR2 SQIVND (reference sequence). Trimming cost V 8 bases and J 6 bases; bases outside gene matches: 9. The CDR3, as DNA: TGTGCCAGTGTCGGGAGGGGGACGGGCAATGAGCAGTTCTTC. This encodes CASVGRGTGNEQFF.

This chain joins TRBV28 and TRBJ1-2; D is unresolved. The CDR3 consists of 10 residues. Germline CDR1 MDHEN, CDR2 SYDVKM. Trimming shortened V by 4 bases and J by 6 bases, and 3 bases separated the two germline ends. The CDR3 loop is CASSSDGYTF. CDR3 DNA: TGTGCCAGCAGTTCTGATGGCTACACCTTC.

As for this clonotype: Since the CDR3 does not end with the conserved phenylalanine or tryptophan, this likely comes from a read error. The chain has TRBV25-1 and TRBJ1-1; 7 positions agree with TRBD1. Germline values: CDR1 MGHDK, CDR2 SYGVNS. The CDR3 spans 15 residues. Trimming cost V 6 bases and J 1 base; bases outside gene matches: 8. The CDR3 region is CASRKSGQPNTEAFS. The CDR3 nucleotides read TGTGCCAGCAGGAAGTCGGGACAGCCGAACACTGAAGCTTTCTCT.

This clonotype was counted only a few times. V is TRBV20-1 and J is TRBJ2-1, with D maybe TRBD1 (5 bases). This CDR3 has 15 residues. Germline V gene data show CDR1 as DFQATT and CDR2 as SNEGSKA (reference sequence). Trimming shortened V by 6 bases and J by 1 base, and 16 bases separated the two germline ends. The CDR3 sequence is CSANPPGKSYNEQFF. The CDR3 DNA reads TGCAGTGCCAACCCCCCAGGGAAATCCTACAATGAGCAGTTCTTC.

Written as DNA, the CDR3 is TGTGCCAGCAGTGAGGGGGTATCGTATCTTCTAGCCAAAAACATTCAGTACTTC. It codes for CASSEGVSYLLAKNIQYF. The chain recombines TRBV2 with TRBJ2-4, with D possibly being TRBD1 or TRBD2 (5 bases each). CDR1 and CDR2 from the germline V gene are SNHLY and FYNNEI. With 3 bases removed from V and 0 bases from J, the gap between germline ends came to 18 bases. This CDR3 has 18 amino acids. Full variable domain (outside the CDR3, taken from reference TRBV2 and TRBJ2-4): EPEVTQTPSHQVTQMGQEVILRCVPISNHLYFYWYRQILGQKVEFLVSFYNNEISEKSEIFDDQFSVERPDGSNFTLKIRSTKLEDSAMYFCASSEGVSYLLAKNIQYFGAGTRLSVL.

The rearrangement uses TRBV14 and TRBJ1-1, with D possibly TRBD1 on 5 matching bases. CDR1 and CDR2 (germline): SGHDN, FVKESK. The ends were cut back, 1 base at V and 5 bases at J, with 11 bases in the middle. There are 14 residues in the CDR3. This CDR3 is CASSQGMGRTEAFF. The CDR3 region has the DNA TGTGCCAGCAGCCAAGGTATGGGGCGGACTGAAGCTTTCTTT.

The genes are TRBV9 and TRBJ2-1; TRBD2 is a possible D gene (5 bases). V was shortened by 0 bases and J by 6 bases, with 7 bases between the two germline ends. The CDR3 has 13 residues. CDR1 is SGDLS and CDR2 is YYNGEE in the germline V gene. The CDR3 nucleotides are TGTGCCAGCAGCGTAGGGGAGAGCAATGAGCAGTTCTTC. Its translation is CASSVGESNEQFF.

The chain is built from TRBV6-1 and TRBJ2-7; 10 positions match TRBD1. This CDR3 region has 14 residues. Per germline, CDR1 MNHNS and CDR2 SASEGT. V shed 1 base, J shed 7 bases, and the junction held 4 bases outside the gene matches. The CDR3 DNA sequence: TGTGCCAGCAGTGAAGGACAGGGGGCAGGGGAGCAGTACTTC. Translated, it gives CASSEGQGAGEQYF.

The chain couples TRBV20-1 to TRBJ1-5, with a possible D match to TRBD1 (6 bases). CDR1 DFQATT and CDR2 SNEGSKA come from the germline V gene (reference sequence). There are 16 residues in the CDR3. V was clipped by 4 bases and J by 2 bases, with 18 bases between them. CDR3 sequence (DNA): TGCAGTGCTATCCCCGGGGGCGCGGGCGGCAATCAGCCCCAGCATTTT. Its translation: CSAIPGGAGGNQPQHF.

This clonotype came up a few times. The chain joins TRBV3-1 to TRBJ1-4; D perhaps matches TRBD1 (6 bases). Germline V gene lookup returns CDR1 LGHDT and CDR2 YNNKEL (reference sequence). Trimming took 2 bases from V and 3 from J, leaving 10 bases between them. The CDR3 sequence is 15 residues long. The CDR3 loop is CASSQSRQANEKLFF. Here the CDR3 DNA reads TGTGCCAGCAGCCAATCCAGACAGGCTAATGAAAAACTGTTTTTT.

The CDR3 is CASSLMDIRAKNIQYF. The CDR3 DNA sequence: TGTGCCAGCAGTTTGATGGATATCAGGGCCAAAAACATTCAGTACTTC. This chain links TRBV12-3 or TRBV12-4 with TRBJ2-4; D call uncertain. V was pared by 3 bases and J by 1 base, with 13 bases between. CDR3 size: 16 residues.

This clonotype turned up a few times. CDR3 coding DNA: TGCAGCGTTGAACAGGAGACCAACGAGCAGTACTTC. It is translated as CSVEQETNEQYF. The chain couples TRBV29-1 to TRBJ2-5, with no clear D. The assigned J gene may be wrong: the sequence end matches TRBJ2-7 better. The length of the CDR3 is 12 residues. Per germline, CDR1 SQVTM and CDR2 ANQGSEA.

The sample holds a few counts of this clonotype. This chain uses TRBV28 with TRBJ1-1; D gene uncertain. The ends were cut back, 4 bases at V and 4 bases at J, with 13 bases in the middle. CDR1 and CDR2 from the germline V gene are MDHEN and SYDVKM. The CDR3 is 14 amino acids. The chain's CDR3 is CASSWSRRITEAFF. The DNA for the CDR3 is TGTGCCAGCAGTTGGAGCCGGAGAATCACTGAAGCTTTCTTT.

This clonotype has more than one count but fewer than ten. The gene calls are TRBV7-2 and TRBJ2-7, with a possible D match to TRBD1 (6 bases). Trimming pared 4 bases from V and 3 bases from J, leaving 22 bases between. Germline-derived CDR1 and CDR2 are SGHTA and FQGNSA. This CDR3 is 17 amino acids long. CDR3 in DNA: TGTGCCAGCAGCTCCGTCCGACTACAGGGTCTCGACTACGAGCAGTACTTC. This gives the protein CASSSVRLQGLDYEQYF.

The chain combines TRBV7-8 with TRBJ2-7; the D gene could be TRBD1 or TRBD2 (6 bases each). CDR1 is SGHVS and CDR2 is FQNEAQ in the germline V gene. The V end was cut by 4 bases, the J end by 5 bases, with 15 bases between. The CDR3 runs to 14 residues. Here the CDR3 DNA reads TGTGCCAGCAGCTGGATACAGGGAGGCCACGAGCAGTACTTC. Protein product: CASSWIQGGHEQYF.

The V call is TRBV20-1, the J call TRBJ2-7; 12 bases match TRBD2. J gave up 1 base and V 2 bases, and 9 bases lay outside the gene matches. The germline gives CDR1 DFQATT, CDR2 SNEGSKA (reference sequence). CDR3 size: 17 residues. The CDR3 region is CSARPGTSGPRSYEQYF. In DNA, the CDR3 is TGCAGTGCTAGACCCGGGACTAGCGGGCCTCGATCCTACGAGCAGTACTTC.

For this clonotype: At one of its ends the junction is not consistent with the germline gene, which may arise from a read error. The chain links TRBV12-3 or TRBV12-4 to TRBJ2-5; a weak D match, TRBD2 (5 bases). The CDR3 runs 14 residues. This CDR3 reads CASSLSLEGETRYF. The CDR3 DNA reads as TGTGCCAGCAGTTTAAGTCTAGAGGGAGAGACCCGGTACTTC.